Below, one TCR beta chain is given with its context. The antigen remains undetermined. The entry originates in a study of T cell responses to AZD1222 COVID-19 vaccine. Study results and limitations: Among spike-specific TCRs, nearly half reportedly target unmutated variant regions. Dominant CD4 TCR responses targeted spike regions 160-218 and 743-854. Possibly, clonal diversity was underestimated; donors were largely white British and included more females.

Method: immunoSEQ multiplex PCR; TCRdb's copy keeps in-frame clones and lacks some. In the table there are approximately 210,000 clones, approximately 90% of which are singletons. The CDR3 covers 20 residues. After removal of 5 bases from V and 0 bases from J, the junction contained 16 bases not matched to a gene. The germline gives CDR1 ENHRY, CDR2 SYGVKD. Sequenced material: peripheral blood, taken 28 days after the second AZD1222 dose. This chain connects TRBV10-3 to TRBJ2-1; 10 nucleotides line up with TRBD2. The sequence derives from an adult who received the AZD1222 COVID-19 vaccine. This CDR3 is CAISLVAGGGRNSSYNEQFF. CDR3 DNA sequence: TGTGCCATCAGTCTCGTAGCGGGAGGCGGTCGCAATAGCTCCTACAATGAGCAGTTCTTC.